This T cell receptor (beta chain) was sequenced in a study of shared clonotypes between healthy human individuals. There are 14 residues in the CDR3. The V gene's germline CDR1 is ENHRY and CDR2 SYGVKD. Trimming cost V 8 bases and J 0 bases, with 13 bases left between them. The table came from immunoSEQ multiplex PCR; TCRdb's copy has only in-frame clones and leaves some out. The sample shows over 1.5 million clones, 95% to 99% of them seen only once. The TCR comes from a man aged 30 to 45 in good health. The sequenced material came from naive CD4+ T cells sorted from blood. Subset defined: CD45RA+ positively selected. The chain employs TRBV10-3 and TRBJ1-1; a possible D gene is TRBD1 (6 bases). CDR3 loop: CAIGGGGLNTEAFF. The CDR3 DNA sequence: TGTGCCATCGGGGGCGGTGGGTTGAACACTGAAGCTTTCTTT.